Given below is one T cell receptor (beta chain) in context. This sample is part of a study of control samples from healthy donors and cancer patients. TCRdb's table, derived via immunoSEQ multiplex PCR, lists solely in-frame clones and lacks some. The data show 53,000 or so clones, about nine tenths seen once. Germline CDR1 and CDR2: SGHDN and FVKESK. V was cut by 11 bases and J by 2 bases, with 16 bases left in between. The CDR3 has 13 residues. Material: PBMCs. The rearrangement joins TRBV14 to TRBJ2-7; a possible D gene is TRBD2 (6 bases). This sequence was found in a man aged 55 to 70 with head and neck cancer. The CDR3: CASGRQGPYEQYF. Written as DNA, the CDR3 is TGTGCCTCGGGGAGGCAGGGACCCTACGAGCAGTACTTC. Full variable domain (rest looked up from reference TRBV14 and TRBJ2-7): EAGVTQFPSHSVIEKGQTVTLRCDPISGHDNLYWYRRVMGKEIKFLLHFVKESKQDESGMPNNRFLAERTGGTYSTLKVQPAELEDSGVYFCASGRQGPYEQYFGPGTRLTVT.